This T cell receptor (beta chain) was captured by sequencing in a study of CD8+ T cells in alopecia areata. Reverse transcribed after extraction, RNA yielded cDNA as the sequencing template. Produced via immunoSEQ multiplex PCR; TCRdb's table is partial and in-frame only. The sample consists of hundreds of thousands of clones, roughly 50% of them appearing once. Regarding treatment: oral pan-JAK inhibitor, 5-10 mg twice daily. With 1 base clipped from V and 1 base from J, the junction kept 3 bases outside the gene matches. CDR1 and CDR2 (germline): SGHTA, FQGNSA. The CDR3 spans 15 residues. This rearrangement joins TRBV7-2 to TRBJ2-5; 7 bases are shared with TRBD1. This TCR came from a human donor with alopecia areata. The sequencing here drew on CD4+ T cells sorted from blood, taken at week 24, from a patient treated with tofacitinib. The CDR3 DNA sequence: TGTGCCAGCAGCTTAGATAGGGGGCCCCAAGAGACCCAGTACTTC. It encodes CASSLDRGPQETQYF. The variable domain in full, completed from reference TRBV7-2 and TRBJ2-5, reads GAGVSQSPSNKVTEKGKDVELRCDPISGHTALYWYRQSLGQGLEFLIYFQGNSAPDKSGLPSDRFSAERTGGSVSTLTIQRTQQEDSAVYLCASSLDRGPQETQYFGPGTRLLVL.